The sequence of this T cell receptor beta chain was determined in a study of blood T cell repertoires in COVID-19 (dated by TCRdb to 2019 to 2021). For context, the study as a whole: Samples covering the acute and convalescent phases of COVID-19 were provided by collaborators in the United States, Italy and Spain. The material from the prospective study consisted of cDNA or gDNA derived from T cells, B-cell-depleted T cells, or PBMCs. Subjects who had been exposed to COVID-19, were actively infected with it, or had recovered from it provided the deeply sampled blood TCRbeta repertoires that made up the dataset. A freely available public database, intended as a resource for researchers studying the immune response to SARS-CoV-2, is where the repertoires were released. Samples came from the ongoing ImmuneRACE study (first 160 participants) plus 1,254 subjects from 6 global collaborators. Sample metadata almost always included a de-identified subject ID, COVID-19 status, age in years and sex. Where available, HLA class I and class II types were taken from metadata supplied by the sample provider and were not determined by assay-based typing.

The immunoSEQ Assay, a bias-controlled multiplex PCR, was used to amplify TCRbeta CDR3 regions from genomic DNA. The published analysis was carried out like this. The number of nucleated cells in each sample was estimated from the amplification of reference gene primers within the assay. To quantify the absolute abundance of each unique TCRbeta CDR3 rearrangement, sequence reads were collapsed and filtered. Productive Simpson clonality was computed per sample as the square root of Simpson's diversity index over productive rearrangements. Imported from immuneACCESS, the table was reduced by TCRdb to in-frame sequences with V and J called. These copies leave out some clones; in studies compared against another copy, an unresolved V gene accounts for under half, and the cause of the remainder is not known. V, J and clone size are taken as reported in that table, and D and trimming were inferred from the DNA itself. In all, the sample holds more than 45,000 clones, and 65% to 90% of those were seen once. Around 2.9% of the sample is taken by the ten largest.

What the research found in general, with its limitations: Clinical and demographic metadata were provided uncurated, with the amount varying by source and participant.

Each collaborating institution followed its own protocols to collect whole blood in K2EDTA tubes. For TCRbeta analysis, collaborators shipped samples in one of three forms: frozen whole blood, isolated PBMCs, or DNA extracted from either of those sample types. Notes on this clone: Its antigen remains unidentified. No base-level quality is on record; no much larger clone is a single base apart.

The clonotype originates from an elderly woman with acute or convalescent COVID-19. Sequencing used peripheral blood.

The encoded CDR3 is CASSLAGGEEPQHF. The nucleotide sequence is given as TGTGCCAGCAGCTTGGCAGGGGGCGAGGAGCCCCAGCATTTT. This receptor chain uses TRBV5-6 and TRBJ1-5; TRBD1 lines up with 8 middle nucleotides. CDR1 and CDR2 are drawn from the germline V gene: SGHDT, YYEEEE. The germline V and J ends show losses of 0 bases and 8 bases respectively, and no gene match explains 4 bases of the junction. Its CDR3 holds 14 amino acids, cysteine through phenylalanine. The read is trimmed to its CDR3 DNA, 42 bases read in frame from base 1.